One sample yielded the 12 T cell receptor beta chains listed below, sequenced in a study of technical replicates of blood from a few donors (dated 2017 in TCRdb). Library generation was performed with the immunoSEQ multiplex PCR assay. Entries here come from immuneACCESS through TCRdb and include only in-frame sequences with V and J called. Some clones fail to appear in such tables; in the studies checked, an unresolved V gene covers under half of the shortfall, and the cause of the remainder is unknown. This sample lists around 72,000 clones; approximately 90% were detected once. About 0.4% of the sample is held by the ten biggest clonotypes. Sequencing was performed on T cells isolated from PBMCs. Receptor source: a human donor in good health.

The V call is TRBV30, the J call TRBJ2-7; TRBD2 agrees at 13 bases. With 0 bases clipped from V and 4 bases from J, the junction kept 18 bases outside the gene matches. The CDR3 has 20 amino acids. Germline CDR1 and CDR2: GTSNPN and SVGIG (reference sequence). The CDR3 here is CAWSVFWPGLAGLGTYEQYF. The CDR3 DNA reads TGTGCCTGGAGTGTATTTTGGCCGGGACTAGCGGGGCTTGGGACGTACGAGCAGTACTTC.

The chain has TRBV9 and TRBJ2-7; tentative D call: TRBD2 (6 bases). Trimming took 1 base from V and 4 from J, leaving 21 bases between them. Germline CDR1 and CDR2: SGDLS and YYNGEE. This CDR3 contains 17 residues. The CDR3 loop is CASSVSPDGTSGYEQYF. The CDR3 DNA follows: TGTGCCAGCAGCGTATCCCCTGACGGGACTTCAGGGTACGAGCAGTACTTC.

V is TRBV30 and J is TRBJ2-7, with 7 nucleotides matching TRBD2. The CDR3 is 17 amino acids. Germline V gene lookup returns CDR1 GTSNPN and CDR2 SVGIG (reference sequence). With V trimmed by 1 base and J by 0 bases, 12 bases remained unmatched. CDR3 in DNA: TGTGCCTGGAGTGGGGGGTTAGCGGGCTGGGGCTCCTACGAGCAGTACTTC. The encoded protein is CAWSGGLAGWGSYEQYF. Using reference TRBV30 and TRBJ2-7 for the parts outside the CDR3, the full variable domain is SQTIHQWPATLVQPVGSPLSLECTVEGTSNPNLYWYRQAAGRGLQLLFYSVGIGQISSEVPQNLSASRPQDRQFILSSKKLLLSDSGFYLCAWSGGLAGWGSYEQYFGPGTRLTVT.

The chain joins TRBV15 to TRBJ1-1, with 7 bases lining up with TRBD1. V was clipped by 0 bases and J by 7 bases; unmatched bases: 5. The CDR3 has 14 residues. Germline V gene lookup returns CDR1 LNHNV and CDR2 YYDKDF (reference sequence). The CDR3 DNA reads TGTGCCACCAGCAGAGACAGGGGGTATGGTGAAGCTTTCTTT. This codes for CATSRDRGYGEAFF.

The chain combines TRBV28 with TRBJ1-2; no firm D call. Germline CDR1 and CDR2: MDHEN and SYDVKM. The CDR3 sequence is 14 residues long. The ends were cut back, 7 bases at V and 4 bases at J, with 16 bases in the middle. CDR3 sequence: CASNIGQRGYGYTF. As DNA, the CDR3 is TGTGCCAGCAATATCGGGCAGCGGGGCTATGGCTACACCTTC.

The genes are TRBV10-2 and TRBJ2-7; TRBD1 might be the D (5 bases). V lost 6 bases and J lost 6, with 15 bases in between. The CDR3 is 13 amino acids. In germline, CDR1 is WSHSY, CDR2 SAAADI. Here the CDR3 reads CASRRGITGEQYF. CDR3 sequence (DNA): TGCGCCAGCAGAAGGGGTATAACGGGCGAGCAGTACTTC.

This chain joins TRBV4-3 and TRBJ2-3; 10 bases fit TRBD2. With V trimmed by 5 bases and J by 2 bases, 7 bases remained unmatched. This CDR3 has 16 residues. Germline V gives CDR1 LGHNA, CDR2 YSLEER. CDR3: CASSTASGGATDTQYF. Written as DNA, the CDR3 is TGCGCCAGCAGCACAGCTAGCGGGGGAGCCACAGATACGCAGTATTTT.

The chain has TRBV11-2 and TRBJ2-2; D uncertain. Germline values: CDR1 SGHAT, CDR2 FQNNGV. There are 13 residues in the CDR3. The V end lost 2 bases, the J end lost 4 bases, and 5 bases lay between the germline ends. The CDR3 DNA is TGTGCCAGCAGCTTAATTCTCACCGGGGAGCTGTTTTTT. Its translation is CASSLILTGELFF.

V gene TRBV6-6 combines with J gene TRBJ1-1; possible D gene TRBD1, 6 bases. CDR3 size: 15 residues. V dropped 0 bases and J dropped 1 base, with 9 bases sitting between them. Germline CDR1 and CDR2: MNHNY and SVGAGI (reference sequence). The CDR3 spells CASSYSIQGNTEAFF. CDR3 sequence (DNA): TGTGCCAGCAGTTACTCGATACAGGGGAACACTGAAGCTTTCTTT.

The chain links TRBV6-6 to TRBJ2-7, with a tentative D call TRBD2 (5 bases). CDR1 is MNHNY and CDR2 is SVGAGI in the germline V gene (reference sequence). CDR3 length: 15 residues. Trimming shortened V by 0 bases and J by 4 bases, and 13 bases separated the two germline ends. In DNA form, the CDR3 reads TGTGCCAGCAGTTACTCCTCCGGGGATTTTTACGAGCAGTACTTC. It codes for CASSYSSGDFYEQYF.

The CDR3 nucleotides read TGCGCCAGCAGCTTTGACAGGGTTGGCTACACCTTC. Protein sequence: CASSFDRVGYTF. The chain combines TRBV5-1 with TRBJ1-2; 7 nucleotides agree with TRBD1. V lost 2 bases to trimming and J lost 7 bases; unmatched junction nucleotides: 2. Germline V gives CDR1 SGHRS, CDR2 YFSETQ. This CDR3 has 12 amino acids. Based on the CDR3 plus reference TRBV5-1 and TRBJ1-2, the full variable domain is KAGVTQTPRYLIKTRGQQVTLSCSPISGHRSVSWYQQTPGQGLQFLFEYFSETQRNKGNFPGRFSGRQFSNSRSEMNVSTLELGDSALYLCASSFDRVGYTFGSGTRLTVV.

The chain combines TRBV30 with TRBJ2-2; D is unresolved. The V end was cut by 2 bases, the J end by 3 bases, with 16 bases between. Per germline, CDR1 GTSNPN and CDR2 SVGIG (reference sequence). The CDR3 length is 16 residues. CDR3 DNA sequence: TGTGCCTGGAGTCCTAGAATAAGCTTGTACACCGGGGAGCTGTTTTTT. It encodes CAWSPRISLYTGELFF.